This TCR beta chain originates from a study of T cell changes during pregnancy in multiple sclerosis. Generated by immunoSEQ multiplex PCR, the TCRdb table keeps only in-frame clones and is missing some. The sample lists roughly 64,000 clones; roughly 89% were seen once. The CDR3 is 15 amino acids. The V end lost 3 bases, the J end lost 1 base, and 10 bases lay between the germline ends. Germline-derived CDR1 and CDR2 are LGHNA and YSLEER. This receptor was taken from a female donor with multiple sclerosis, enrolled in a pregnancy study. The source material was peripheral blood, sampled in the second trimester of pregnancy. This chain joins TRBV4-3 and TRBJ1-5; D is uncertain. This CDR3 reads CASSQEGGSNQPQHF. The CDR3 coding sequence is TGCGCCAGCAGCCAGGAGGGTGGGAGCAATCAGCCCCAGCATTTT.